The rows below give T cell receptor beta chains drawn from one sample of a study of T cell repertoires in cytomegalovirus infection. Each CDR3 protein is one row after TCRdb ran MiXCR on the reads. The sample carries about 200,000 distinct CDR3 sequences, about a tenth recorded once. The sequenced material came from PBMCs. Receptor source: a human donor in good health (CMV status not recorded). Some clones in this sample may be carry-over from other donors' samples. CDR3s include the opening cysteine and the closing phenylalanine or tryptophan. Each record gives: V gene, J gene, clone size, D gene, CDR3 DNA, CDR3 protein. The D gene is left open where the match is weak. Where a row states a size, it is once, few, many or the class of an expanded clone; other rows omit it.

TRBV12-3/TRBV12-4	TRBJ2-7	-	-	TGTGCCAGCAGTTTTCGAGGAAGCGACGAGCAGTACTTC	CASSFRGSDEQYF
TRBV7-2	TRBJ2-7	many	TRBD2	TGTGCCAGCAGCTTAGTAGCGGGGATCTCCTACGAGCAGTACTTC	CASSLVAGISYEQYF
TRBV24-1	TRBJ2-2	-	-	TGTGCCACCAGTGACCCAAATCTGAACACCGGGGAGCTGTTTTTT	CATSDPNLNTGELFF
TRBV20-1	TRBJ2-4	-	TRBD1	TGCAGTGCTAGAGATTTATGGGGACAGCAACAAAACATTCAGTACTTC	CSARDLWGQQQNIQYF
TRBV20-1	TRBJ2-7	-	TRBD2	TGCAGTGCTAGTGCTGTAGGGACTAGCGGGAGGAAGAACGAGCAGTACTTC	CSASAVGTSGRKNEQYF
TRBV7-9	TRBJ1-1	many	TRBD1	TGTGCCAGCAGCTTAGCGAGGACAGGAAATAATGATAGAATGAACACTGAAGCTTTCTTT	CASSLARTGNNDRMNTEAFF
TRBV20-1	TRBJ2-4	many	TRBD2	TGCAGCGCCACGGCTAGCGGGAGTGGGCTAGCCAAAAACATTCAGTACTTC	CSATASGSGLAKNIQYF
TRBV7-9	TRBJ2-7	-	TRBD1	TGTGCCAGCAGCTCCCACCCGGACAGGCTGGGGGACGAGCAGTACTTC	CASSSHPDRLGDEQYF
TRBV15	TRBJ1-2	many	-	TGTGCCACCAGCAGAGATATTGCGGGGGAGGACTATGGCTACACCTTC	CATSRDIAGEDYGYTF
TRBV24-1	TRBJ2-4	many	-	TGTGCCACCAGTGATTTTCGAAGAGGGAAAAACATTCAGTACTTC	CATSDFRRGKNIQYF
TRBV5-4	TRBJ2-5	many	-	TGTGCCAGCAGCTTGGAGGTCACCAAATCGGTTAAAGAGACCCAGTACTTC	CASSLEVTKSVKETQYF
TRBV29-1	TRBJ1-1	many	-	TGCAGCGGCGTGCCGGGCTTTGTGAACACTGAAGCTTTCTTT	CSGVPGFVNTEAFF
TRBV28	TRBJ2-1	-	-	TGTGCCAGCAGCCCCTGGCGTGCAGAGCAGTTCTTC	CASSPWRAEQFF
TRBV6-2/TRBV6-3	TRBJ1-6	few	-	TGTGCCACCATCAGGGGTCCGTATTCACCCCTCCACTTT	CATIRGPYSPLHF
TRBV29-1	TRBJ1-2	-	-	TGCAGCGTTGACGGTACCTATGGCTACACCTTC	CSVDGTYGYTF
TRBV20-1	TRBJ1-5	-	-	TGCAGTGCTAGGCGGGTTCCTAATCAGCCCCAGCATTTT	CSARRVPNQPQHF
TRBV15	TRBJ2-4	few	-	TGTGCCACCAGCACCGGGAGCTACATTCAGTACTTC	CATSTGSYIQYF
TRBV7-2	TRBJ2-3	many	TRBD2	TGTGCCAGCAGCTCACCAGCGGGACCAGATACGCAGTATTTT	CASSSPAGPDTQYF
TRBV28	TRBJ1-3	many	-	TGTGCCAGCAGTTTCAACCGAATGGGGGGAAACACCATATATTTT	CASSFNRMGGNTIYF
TRBV7-6	TRBJ1-2	-	-	TGTGCCAGCAGCCGAGGACTCGGGAGCGGCTACACCTTC	CASSRGLGSGYTF
TRBV7-2	TRBJ1-2	many	-	TGTGCCAGCAGCTTGGAGATCCGCTATGGCTACACCTTC	CASSLEIRYGYTF
TRBV5-1	TRBJ2-1	-	TRBD2	TGCGCCAGCAGCATTGGACTAGCGAGGTATGAGCAGTTCTTC	CASSIGLARYEQFF
TRBV28	TRBJ1-1	few	-	TGTGCCAGCACGACGCCGCAGGGGACAGCTTTCTTT	CASTTPQGTAFF
TRBV27	TRBJ2-1	many	-	TGTGCCAGCAGTGCTCCAAGGGATGAGCAGTTCTTC	CASSAPRDEQFF
TRBV2	TRBJ1-2	few	TRBD1	TGTGCCAGCAGTGAAGGGACAGGGCGCCCCTATGGCTACACCTTC	CASSEGTGRPYGYTF
TRBV19	TRBJ1-1	many	-	TGTGCCAGTAGTCCCGCAGGGTTGAACACTGAAGCTTTCTTT	CASSPAGLNTEAFF
TRBV12-3/TRBV12-4	TRBJ2-6	many	-	TGTGCCAGCAGTATTTACCGGGGGGCCAGACACCTCCCTGGGGCCAACGTCCTGACTTTC	CASSIYRGARHLPGANVLTF
TRBV29-1	TRBJ2-7	-	TRBD2	TGCAGCGCTGTAGCGGGGGCCTCCTACGAGCAGTACTTC	CSAVAGASYEQYF
TRBV7-2	TRBJ2-1	many	TRBD2	TGTGCCAGCAGCTTAGCGGTGGGAGCGGGGGGGGGGAGGAGCAATGAGCAGTTCTTC	CASSLAVGAGGGRSNEQFF
TRBV7-8	TRBJ2-1	many	-	TGTGCCAGCAGGGGGGGCAGTGAGCAGTTCTTC	CASRGGSEQFF
TRBV7-9	TRBJ1-1	many	TRBD1	TGTGCCAGCAGCTTACAGGGGGAGGGAATCTGGGTCACTGAAGCTTTCTTT	CASSLQGEGIWVTEAFF
TRBV28	TRBJ2-1	-	-	TGTGCCAGCAGTTTCGCGGCGGGAAGAACCGAGCAGTTCTTC	CASSFAAGRTEQFF